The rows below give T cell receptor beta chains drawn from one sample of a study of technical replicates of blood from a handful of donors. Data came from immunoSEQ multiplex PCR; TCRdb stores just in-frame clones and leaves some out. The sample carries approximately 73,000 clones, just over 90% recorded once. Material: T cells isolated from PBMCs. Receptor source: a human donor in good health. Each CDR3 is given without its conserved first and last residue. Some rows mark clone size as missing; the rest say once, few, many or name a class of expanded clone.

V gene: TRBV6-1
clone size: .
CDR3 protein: ASREYRGRNEQY

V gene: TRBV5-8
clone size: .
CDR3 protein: ASSLGAGLTYEQY

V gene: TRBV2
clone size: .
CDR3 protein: ASSEDPYTRQGNQPQH

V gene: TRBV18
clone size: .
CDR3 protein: ASSPPKTGAAYEQY

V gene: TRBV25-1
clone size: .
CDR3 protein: ASSPGTRETQY

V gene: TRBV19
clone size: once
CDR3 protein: ASTTQVPTLRYGYT

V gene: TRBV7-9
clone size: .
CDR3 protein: ASRGDTSYEQY

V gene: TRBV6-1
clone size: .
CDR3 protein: ASSARGGRGAYLGANVLT

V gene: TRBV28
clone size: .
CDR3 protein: ASRGSQPQH

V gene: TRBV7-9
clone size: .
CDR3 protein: ASSFYMSGGPRNEQY

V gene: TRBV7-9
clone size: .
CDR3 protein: ASSLGRLAGDYEQY

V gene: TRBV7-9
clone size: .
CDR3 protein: ASSLGKGQIYNEQF

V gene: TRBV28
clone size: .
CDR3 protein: ASSSASIIKETQY

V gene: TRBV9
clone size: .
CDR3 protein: ASSVVAGSYEQY

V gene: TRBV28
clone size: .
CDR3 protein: ASSPHSGGAAEAF

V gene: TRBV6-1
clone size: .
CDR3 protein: ASRKLQGDTYEQY

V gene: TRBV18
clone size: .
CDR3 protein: ASSTTRTAGEGTQY

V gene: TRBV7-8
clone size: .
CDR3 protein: ASSLGSRGSYNEQF

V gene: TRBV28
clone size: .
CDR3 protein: ASSFRTGVTDTQY

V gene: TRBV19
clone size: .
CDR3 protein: ASSGVSIYAGELF

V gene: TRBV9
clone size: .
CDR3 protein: ASSVDGSTDTQY

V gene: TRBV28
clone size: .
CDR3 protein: ASSLGGVYGYT

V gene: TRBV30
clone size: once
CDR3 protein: AWSRTSGGPQTQY

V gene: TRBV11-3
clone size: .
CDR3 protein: ASSLSYGLAAYNEQF

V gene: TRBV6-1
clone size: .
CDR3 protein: ASSAPQGRFGNTIY

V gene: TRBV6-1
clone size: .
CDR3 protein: ASSEFSSGNTIY

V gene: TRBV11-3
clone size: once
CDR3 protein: ASSLSGQGRNGYT

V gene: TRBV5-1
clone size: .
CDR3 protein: ASSLPGLADSYEQY

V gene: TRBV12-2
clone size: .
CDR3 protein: ASRPDLLAPTSSAHEKLF

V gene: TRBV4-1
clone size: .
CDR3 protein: ASSQDAMGLSYEQY

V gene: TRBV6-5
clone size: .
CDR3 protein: ASSQTGTSNQPQH

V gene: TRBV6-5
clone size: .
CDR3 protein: ASSFGQSGKDTQY

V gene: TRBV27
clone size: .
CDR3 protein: ASSPLGGMPSYEQY

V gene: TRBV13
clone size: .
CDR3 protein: ASLTREGPRSYT

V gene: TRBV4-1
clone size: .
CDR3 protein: ASSQVRDRQFINEKLF

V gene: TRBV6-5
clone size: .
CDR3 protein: ASSLAGGHNEQF

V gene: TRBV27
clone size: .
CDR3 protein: ASSFSGIMNTEAF

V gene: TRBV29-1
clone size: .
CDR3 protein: SGLRVDTQY